The 28 T cell receptor beta chains presented below share a single source sample, sequenced in a study of blood T cells in healthy people across ages. For the second PCR, which ran for about 6 to 11 cycles, a sample-barcoded 5' primer and a J-beta primer mix were used. TCRdb itself ran the 5' RACE reads through MiXCR, one entry per CDR3 protein. The sample contains 800,000 to 950,000 distinct CDR3 sequences, under 50% of which appear only once. Sequenced input: blood. Every receptor here comes from a man younger than 40 in good health.

This clonotype was recorded a few times. The chain combines TRBV3-1 with TRBJ2-1; D is ambiguous. The length of the CDR3 is 12 residues. V was clipped by 8 bases and J by 9 bases, with 14 bases between them. CDR1 and CDR2 (germline): LGHDT, YNNKEL (reference sequence). Written as DNA, the CDR3 is TGTGCCAGCTGGTCTAGTGGTGGTGAGCAGTTCTTC. Its translation: CASWSSGGEQFF.

This sequence joins TRBV27 and TRBJ2-7; no reliable D call. Germline V gene data show CDR1 as MNHEY and CDR2 as SMNVEV (reference sequence). V lost 5 bases to trimming and J lost 0 bases, with 8 bases between them. The CDR3 runs to 13 residues. The CDR3 nucleotides read TGTGCCAGCAGTACTTCCCGCTCCTACGAGCAGTACTTC. Translation: CASSTSRSYEQYF.

Details on this clonotype: The junction shows a germline mismatch at one end, possibly a read error. This chain links TRBV14 with TRBJ1-2; perhaps TRBD1 as D (5 bases). This CDR3 is 15 amino acids long. From germline, CDR1 is SGHDN and CDR2 FVKESK. Here the CDR3 reads CASNQDSQAIYGYTF. The CDR3 nucleotides are TGTGCCAGCAACCAAGATTCACAGGCGATCTATGGCTACACCTTC.

This clonotype was seen more than once but under ten times. CDR3 DNA sequence: TGTGCCAGCAGCCAAGATTTAATGGGAAATGGCTACACCTTC. The encoded protein is CASSQDLMGNGYTF. V is TRBV3-1 and J is TRBJ1-2; D remains ambiguous. CDR1 is LGHDT and CDR2 is YNNKEL in the germline V gene (reference sequence). The CDR3 extends over 14 amino acids. V was trimmed by 0 bases and J by 6 bases, leaving 11 bases between them.

V is TRBV7-3 and J is TRBJ2-1, with D possibly matching TRBD1 (6 bases). Looked up from germline, CDR1 is SGHTA and CDR2 is FQGTGA. Deletions cut 0 bases from V and 8 bases from J, with 20 bases between. The CDR3 is 17 amino acids. The CDR3 sequence: CASSLTGDGTTWDEQFF. The CDR3, as DNA: TGTGCCAGCAGCTTAACCGGAGATGGGACAACCTGGGATGAGCAGTTCTTC.

This clonotype turned up a few times. The V call is TRBV7-2, the J call TRBJ2-7; no reliable D call. Germline V gene lookup returns CDR1 SGHTA and CDR2 FQGNSA. This CDR3 is 13 amino acids long. V was cut by 5 bases and J by 6 bases, with 14 bases left in between. Here the CDR3 reads CASSGGVFREQYF. The CDR3 coding sequence is TGTGCCAGCAGCGGTGGGGTTTTCCGCGAGCAGTACTTC.

The CDR3: CASSNKLAGYNEQFF. Written as DNA, the CDR3 is TGTGCCAGCAGCAACAAGCTAGCGGGATACAATGAGCAGTTCTTC. V and J are TRBV9 and TRBJ2-1, with 9 bases fitting TRBD2. CDR1 is SGDLS, CDR2 YYNGEE, per germline. CDR3 length: 15 residues. The ends lost 4 bases at V and 4 bases at J; junction bases unmatched: 6. The whole variable domain, filled in from reference TRBV9 and TRBJ2-1, reads DSGVTQTPKHLITATGQRVTLRCSPRSGDLSVYWYQQSLDQGLQFLIQYYNGEERAKGNILERFSAQQFPDLHSELNLSSLELGDSALYFCASSNKLAGYNEQFFGPGTRLTVL.

The genes are TRBV11-1 and TRBJ2-3; 7 bases align to TRBD2. V shed 8 bases and J 3 bases; nucleotides not matched to a gene: 8. The CDR3 is 14 amino acids. Per the germline V gene, CDR1 is SGHAT and CDR2 is FQDESV (reference sequence). The CDR3 DNA sequence: TGTGCCAGCGGAACTCGGACTAGAACAGATACGCAGTATTTT. This gives the protein CASGTRTRTDTQYF.

The rearrangement links TRBV29-1 to TRBJ2-1; D is perhaps TRBD1 (7 bases). The V end lost 4 bases, the J end lost 9 bases, and 13 bases lay between the germline ends. The CDR3 spans 12 residues. Germline V lookup: CDR1 SQVTM, CDR2 ANQGSEA. The DNA of the CDR3 is TGCAGCGTTGGGAGGGGACAGACTGAGCAGTTCTTC. It yields the protein CSVGRGQTEQFF.

The rearrangement links TRBV20-1 to TRBJ1-1, with 10 nucleotides matching TRBD1. In germline, CDR1 is DFQATT, CDR2 SNEGSKA (reference sequence). Trimming at V came to 0 bases and at J to 0 bases, leaving 7 bases not matched to a gene. This CDR3 has 17 residues. DNA for the CDR3: TGCAGTGCTAGAGACCCGAGGACAGGGGGTGTGAACACTGAAGCTTTCTTT. Its translation is CSARDPRTGGVNTEAFF.

The chain employs TRBV11-3 and TRBJ2-1; D may be TRBD1 or TRBD2 (5 bases each). The CDR3 has 17 residues. CDR1 and CDR2 (germline): SGHNT, YENEEA. V gave up 6 bases and J gave up 0 bases, with 18 bases separating them. In DNA, the CDR3 is TGTGCCAGCAGGGGGGAGCGGAGGTCATCCTCCTACAATGAGCAGTTCTTC. Translated: CASRGERRSSSYNEQFF.

The chain is built from TRBV6-5 and TRBJ2-7, with 10 bases fitting TRBD1. Losses at the gene ends were 2 bases for V and 4 bases for J; bases not matched to a gene: 11. CDR1 MNHEY and CDR2 SVGAGI come from the germline V gene. This CDR3 has 17 amino acids. This chain's CDR3 is CASSYGSRTGGWYEQYF. The CDR3 DNA reads TGTGCCAGCAGTTACGGTTCCAGGACAGGGGGTTGGTACGAGCAGTACTTC.

The rearrangement joins TRBV20-1 to TRBJ2-7; D uncertain. V lost 0 bases and J 0 bases, leaving 12 bases between the germline ends. CDR3 length equals 15 residues. From germline, CDR1 is DFQATT and CDR2 SNEGSKA (reference sequence). In DNA, the CDR3 is TGCAGTGCTAGAGATGCAGTAAAGAGCTCCTACGAGCAGTACTTC. It is translated as CSARDAVKSSYEQYF.

This clonotype has only one observation. It may be a read error: a sequence one base away is much more abundant. The chain couples TRBV29-1 to TRBJ2-7; 7 nucleotides line up with TRBD1. J lost 7 bases, V lost 3 bases, and 9 bases had no gene match. The CDR3 loop spans 13 amino acids. CDR1 is SQVTM, CDR2 ANQGSEA, per germline. The CDR3 loop is CSVDADRENEQYF. The CDR3 DNA reads as TGCAGCGTTGATGCTGACAGGGAGAATGAGCAGTACTTC.

The V gene is TRBV6-2 or TRBV6-3, the J gene TRBJ2-5; D possibly corresponds to TRBD1 (5 bases). From germline, CDR1 is MNHEY and CDR2 SVGEGT. V was cut by 3 bases and J by 4 bases, with 21 bases left in between. CDR3 length: 17 amino acids. This CDR3 reads CASSYHPLSGFGETQYF. The DNA of the CDR3 is TGTGCCAGCAGTTATCACCCGCTCTCAGGGTTCGGAGAGACCCAGTACTTC.

In its sample, this clonotype was seen once. This chain connects TRBV10-3 to TRBJ1-5; no reliable D call. Trimming removed 0 bases from V and 3 bases from J, with 12 bases in between. The CDR3 has 16 residues. Germline assignment: CDR1 ENHRY and CDR2 SYGVKD. CDR3 amino acids: CAISESMDAYNQPQHF. CDR3 DNA sequence: TGTGCCATCAGTGAGTCTATGGACGCCTACAATCAGCCCCAGCATTTT.

This clonotype has only a few counts. The chain employs TRBV5-1 and TRBJ2-5, with D tentatively TRBD1 (5 bases). The CDR3 has 12 residues. Germline assignment: CDR1 SGHRS and CDR2 YFSETQ. V was shortened by 2 bases and J by 6 bases, with 8 bases between the two germline ends. Written as DNA, the CDR3 is TGCGCCAGCAGCTTCGACAGACAGACCCAGTACTTC. It codes for CASSFDRQTQYF. The full variable domain, completed using reference TRBV5-1 and TRBJ2-5, is KAGVTQTPRYLIKTRGQQVTLSCSPISGHRSVSWYQQTPGQGLQFLFEYFSETQRNKGNFPGRFSGRQFSNSRSEMNVSTLELGDSALYLCASSFDRQTQYFGPGTRLLVL.

This clonotype was seen more than once but under ten times. V is TRBV27 and J is TRBJ2-4; D gene ambiguous. This CDR3 has 15 amino acids. Trimming left V 7 bases short and J 0 bases short, with 13 bases between. Germline CDR1 MNHEY, CDR2 SMNVEV (reference sequence). In DNA form, the CDR3 reads TGTGCCAGCAAACCCTCATCACTAGCCAAAAACATTCAGTACTTC. This gives the protein CASKPSSLAKNIQYF.

The chain is built from TRBV12-3 or TRBV12-4 and TRBJ1-1, with a weak D call TRBD1 (6 bases). The CDR3 runs to 14 residues. Trimming cost V 2 bases and J 1 base, with 8 bases left between them. CDR3 region: CASSLWGRNTEAFF. The CDR3 bases are TGTGCCAGCAGTTTATGGGGGCGGAACACTGAAGCTTTCTTT.

This clonotype was counted only a few times. The chain employs TRBV3-1 and TRBJ2-7; no definite D call. The CDR3 extends over 16 amino acids. Germline V lookup: CDR1 LGHDT, CDR2 YNNKEL (reference sequence). Trimming stripped 2 bases from V and 2 bases from J, with 16 bases between. CDR3: CASSQSPYTLTYEQYF. As DNA, the CDR3 is TGTGCCAGCAGCCAATCCCCGTATACCCTTACCTACGAGCAGTACTTC.

With respect to this clonotype: A read error may be the cause here, since a much bigger clone is one base away. This sequence joins TRBV7-6 and TRBJ2-3, with 8 bases matching TRBD2. Germline CDR1 SGHVS, CDR2 FNYEAQ. The V and J ends lost 3 bases and 1 base, in that order; junction bases with no gene match: 3. The CDR3 has 15 amino acids. As DNA, the CDR3 is TGTGCCAGCAGCTTGGCTAGCGGGCGCACAGATACGCAGTATTTT. This encodes CASSLASGRTDTQYF.

This clonotype occurred once. A read error may explain this, as a much larger clone is one base away. The CDR3 coding sequence is TGCAGTGCTGGGGACACGGGGAGCAATGAGCAGTTCTTC. This translates into CSAGDTGSNEQFF. The J gene is TRBJ2-1, the V gene TRBV20-1; TRBD1 might be the D (6 bases). Germline CDR1 reads DFQATT; CDR2 reads SNEGSKA (reference sequence). The CDR3 has 13 residues. V lost 5 bases, J lost 6 bases, and 14 bases lay in between.

This clonotype has more than one count but fewer than ten. The CDR3 coding sequence is TGCAGTGCTAGAGATTTCGCGGGAAGCACAGATACGCAGTATTTT. Encoded protein: CSARDFAGSTDTQYF. This chain joins TRBV20-1 and TRBJ2-3; the D gene is possibly TRBD2 (6 bases). CDR3 length: 15 residues. The V end was cut by 0 bases, the J end by 0 bases, with 10 bases between. CDR1 is DFQATT and CDR2 is SNEGSKA in the germline V gene (reference sequence).

The chain recombines TRBV20-1 with TRBJ2-1; tentative D call: TRBD2 (6 bases). CDR3 length: 17 amino acids. Trimming left V 4 bases short and J 1 base short, with 20 bases between. Germline CDR1 and CDR2: DFQATT and SNEGSKA (reference sequence). The CDR3 nucleotides are TGCAGTGCTAACCTTTTGGAATCGGCGGGGTCCTACAATGAGCAGTTCTTC. It specifies CSANLLESAGSYNEQFF.

The rearrangement uses TRBV29-1 and TRBJ2-7; D is possibly TRBD2 (5 bases). V dropped 5 bases and J dropped 0 bases, with 11 bases sitting between them. Per the germline V gene, CDR1 is SQVTM and CDR2 is ANQGSEA. The CDR3 runs 13 residues. CDR3 DNA sequence: TGCAGCGTTATGAGAACTAGCTCCTACGAGCAGTACTTC. As protein: CSVMRTSSYEQYF.

This clonotype occurred a few times. The CDR3: CASSQEGPKAKNIQYF. The CDR3 DNA is TGCGCCAGCAGCCAAGAAGGACCTAAGGCCAAAAACATTCAGTACTTC. This chain joins TRBV4-3 and TRBJ2-4; the D is unclear. The CDR3 covers 16 residues. Germline CDR1 and CDR2: LGHNA and YSLEER. The ends were cut back, 0 bases at V and 1 base at J, with 10 bases in the middle.

The gene calls are TRBV4-1 and TRBJ1-2, with 9 nucleotides matching TRBD1. With 1 base clipped from V and 4 bases from J, the junction kept 7 bases outside the gene matches. The CDR3 is made up of 16 amino acids. In germline, CDR1 is MGHRA, CDR2 YSYEKL. CDR3 DNA: TGCGCCAGCAGCCAAGGGGACAGGGAGAGGGCCTATGGCTACACCTTC. Encoded protein: CASSQGDRERAYGYTF.

The table lists this clonotype with a few counts. J is TRBJ1-5 and V is TRBV4-2; perhaps TRBD1 as D (5 bases). V lost 0 bases, J lost 3 bases, and 9 bases lay in between. Germline loops: CDR1 LGHNA, CDR2 YNFKEQ. The CDR3 extends over 15 amino acids. This CDR3 is CASSQDLGDNQPQHF. CDR3 bases: TGTGCCAGCAGCCAAGATTTAGGGGACAATCAGCCCCAGCATTTT.